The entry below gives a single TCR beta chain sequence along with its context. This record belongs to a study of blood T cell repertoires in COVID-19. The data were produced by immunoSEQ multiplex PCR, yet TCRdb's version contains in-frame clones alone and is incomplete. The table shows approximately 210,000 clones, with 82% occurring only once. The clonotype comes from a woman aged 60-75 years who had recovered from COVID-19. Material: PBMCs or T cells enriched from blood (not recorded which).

CDR3 sequence: CSAFGPYGYTF. CDR3 in DNA: TGCAGTGCTTTTGGCCCTTATGGCTACACCTTC. The V gene is TRBV20-1, the J gene TRBJ1-2, with D unresolved. This CDR3 has 11 amino acids. The V gene's germline CDR1 is DFQATT and CDR2 SNEGSKA (reference sequence). Trimming cost V 5 bases and J 5 bases, with 9 bases left between them.